Listed below are T cell receptor beta chains from one sample, sequenced in a study of CDR3 diversity in severe acne. From the PCR reads, TCRdb called clonotypes with MiXCR, one entry per CDR3 protein. In the table there are some 85,000 distinct CDR3 sequences, around 54% of which are singletons. Sequenced: blood. These receptors originate from a male donor with severe acne vulgaris. CDR3s include the opening cysteine and the closing phenylalanine or tryptophan. D genes are given only for firm matches. Part of the rows lack a size; the others show once, few, many or a class for expanded clones.

v_call: TRBV5-1
clone_size: many
d_call: TRBD1
j_call: TRBJ2-3
cdr3_aa: CASSSRGLGTDTQYF
cdr3_nt: TGCGCCAGCAGCTCGAGGGGGCTTGGAACAGATACGCAGTATTTT

v_call: TRBV10-3
clone_size: -
d_call: TRBD2
j_call: TRBJ2-1
cdr3_aa: CAISAGGLAGGLQFF
cdr3_nt: TGTGCCATCAGTGCAGGAGGACTAGCGGGAGGGTTGCAGTTCTTC

v_call: TRBV5-6
clone_size: medium-sized
d_call: -
j_call: TRBJ2-7
cdr3_aa: CASSFSYEQYF
cdr3_nt: TGTGCCAGCAGCTTCTCCTACGAGCAGTACTTC

v_call: TRBV7-3
clone_size: -
d_call: -
j_call: TRBJ2-7
cdr3_aa: CASSFEAGAYEQYF
cdr3_nt: TGTGCCAGCAGCTTCGAGGCAGGGGCCTACGAGCAGTACTTC

v_call: TRBV6-6
clone_size: many
d_call: TRBD1
j_call: TRBJ1-1
cdr3_aa: CASMSAGGRNTEAFF
cdr3_nt: TGTGCCAGCATGTCAGCAGGGGGAAGGAACACTGAAGCTTTCTTT

v_call: TRBV11-2
clone_size: few
d_call: -
j_call: TRBJ1-5
cdr3_aa: CASSLGRQNNQPQHF
cdr3_nt: TGTGCCAGCAGCTTAGGAAGACAGAACAATCAGCCCCAGCATTTT

v_call: TRBV7-2
clone_size: many
d_call: TRBD1
j_call: TRBJ2-2
cdr3_aa: CASSPGQGAGGELFF
cdr3_nt: TGTGCCAGCAGCCCTGGACAGGGGGCAGGCGGGGAGCTGTTTTTT

v_call: TRBV7-9
clone_size: many
d_call: TRBD1
j_call: TRBJ2-7
cdr3_aa: CASSPRTGPYEQYF
cdr3_nt: TGTGCCAGCAGTCCCCGGACAGGACCCTACGAGCAGTACTTC

v_call: TRBV7-3
clone_size: many
d_call: -
j_call: TRBJ1-5
cdr3_aa: CASSLTSGEPQHF
cdr3_nt: TGTGCCAGCAGCTTAACTTCGGGAGAACCCCAGCATTTT

v_call: TRBV30
clone_size: -
d_call: -
j_call: TRBJ1-4
cdr3_aa: CAWSVTDEKLFF
cdr3_nt: TGTGCCTGGAGTGTTACCGATGAAAAACTGTTTTTT

v_call: TRBV10-2
clone_size: many
d_call: -
j_call: TRBJ2-5
cdr3_aa: CASSEGTETQYF
cdr3_nt: TGCGCCAGCAGTGAGGGCACAGAGACCCAGTACTTC

v_call: TRBV20-1
clone_size: many
d_call: -
j_call: TRBJ1-5
cdr3_aa: CSASRGRMDQPQHF
cdr3_nt: TGCAGTGCTAGTAGAGGGAGGATGGATCAGCCCCAGCATTTT

v_call: TRBV20-1
clone_size: -
d_call: -
j_call: TRBJ2-5
cdr3_aa: CSASPGVVTQYF
cdr3_nt: TGCAGTGCTAGTCCAGGGGTTGTGACCCAGTACTTC

v_call: TRBV5-4
clone_size: -
d_call: TRBD1
j_call: TRBJ2-2
cdr3_aa: CASSSQGASTGELFF
cdr3_nt: TGTGCCAGCAGCTCACAGGGGGCGAGCACCGGGGAGCTGTTTTTT

v_call: TRBV11-2
clone_size: many
d_call: -
j_call: TRBJ2-1
cdr3_aa: CASSLTGAMNEQFF
cdr3_nt: TGTGCCAGCAGCTTAACGGGAGCGATGAATGAGCAGTTCTTC

v_call: TRBV2
clone_size: -
d_call: -
j_call: TRBJ2-3
cdr3_aa: CASTEPGEGDTQYF
cdr3_nt: TGTGCCAGCACCGAGCCAGGGGAAGGAGATACGCAGTATTTT

v_call: TRBV7-8
clone_size: many
d_call: TRBD1
j_call: TRBJ1-2
cdr3_aa: CASSRTGVGGYTF
cdr3_nt: TGTGCCAGCAGTAGGACAGGGGTAGGAGGCTACACCTTC

v_call: TRBV11-1
clone_size: -
d_call: -
j_call: TRBJ1-5
cdr3_aa: CASSLGGGGPQHF
cdr3_nt: TGTGCCAGCAGCTTAGGGGGGGGGGGGCCCCAGCATTTT

v_call: TRBV30
clone_size: few
d_call: TRBD2
j_call: TRBJ2-3
cdr3_aa: CAWGTSGNTQYF
cdr3_nt: TGTGCCTGGGGGACTAGCGGGAATACGCAGTATTTT

v_call: TRBV29-1
clone_size: many
d_call: -
j_call: TRBJ1-4
cdr3_aa: CSVEKGSGANEKLFF
cdr3_nt: TGCAGCGTTGAAAAAGGTTCCGGGGCTAATGAAAAACTGTTTTTT